A selection of T cell receptor beta chains follows, all from one sample in a study of blood T cell repertoires in COVID-19. The repertoire was sequenced with immunoSEQ multiplex PCR; TCRdb's copy has only in-frame clones and lacks some. The sample holds over 200,000 clones, roughly 90% seen once. What was sequenced was peripheral blood. The receptors shown here come from a human donor in a cohort sampled during active COVID-19. The CDR3 runs from the conserved cysteine through the conserved F or W. Each record gives: V gene, CDR3 length, J gene, CDR3 protein.

TRBV7-6,15,TRBJ2-3,CASSLVATSTDTQYF
TRBV14,16,TRBJ1-6,CASSQDPAGRHSPLHF
TRBV19,12,TRBJ1-2,CARVDFEGGYTF
TRBV18,14,TRBJ2-3,CASSPDSITDTQYF
TRBV24-1,14,TRBJ2-7,CATSEAKQGGEQYF
TRBV2,14,TRBJ1-1,CASSLGDRGLEAFF
TRBV7-9,15,TRBJ2-5,CASSPDRANQETQYF
TRBV18,17,TRBJ1-6,CASSLDMVFSYNSPLHF
TRBV20-1,11,TRBJ2-3,CSAIIGEAQYF
TRBV15,18,TRBJ1-5,CATSRDHQATISNQPQHF
TRBV7-9,16,TRBJ1-5,CASSLAYGMGNQPQHF